This TCR beta chain derives from a study of blood T cell repertoires in COVID-19. Study-wide context: Collection of acute and convalescent COVID-19 samples took place in the United States, Italy and Spain. From T cells, B-cell-depleted T cells, or PBMCs came the material, which was cDNA or gDNA.

The authors' processing: From reference gene primer amplification, estimates of nucleated cell counts were derived. Here immunoSEQ multiplex PCR was the method, and the copy in TCRdb shows in-frame clones only, minus some. From that table come the V and J calls and clone size; the DNA was used to work out D and trimming. The repertoire holds fewer than 350,000 clones, with approximately 89% as singletons. V was pared by 1 base and J by 6 bases, with 10 bases between. Germline V gene data show CDR1 as SEHNR and CDR2 as FQNEAQ (reference sequence). CDR3 length: 14 amino acids. The receptor's source is an older woman with COVID-19, enrolled during active disease. Input material: peripheral blood. This chain links TRBV7-9 with TRBJ1-5; D uncertain. The CDR3 DNA is TGTGCCAGCAGCTTAGACGGTCGCGGTCAGCCCCAGCATTTT. The encoded protein is CASSLDGRGQPQHF.